These 2 T cell receptor beta chains share one sample of origin, sequenced in a study of regulatory T cells in long-lasting Graves disease. The TCR beta library used iRepertoire HTBI primers with Arm-PCR amplification of CDR3. TCRdb reprocessed the multiplex PCR reads via MiXCR and lists one record per CDR3 protein. The table records a few hundred thousand distinct CDR3 sequences, 15% to 20% of them present only once. Time point here: newly diagnosed GD, antithyroid drugs for less than 3 months. Extracted PBMC RNA gave rise to the TCR library. Another study also made use of these data, one on T cells in Graves' hyperthyroidism and ophthalmopathy.

Sequenced material: peripheral blood mononuclear cells (PBMCs), taken at new diagnosis, from a patient treated with antithyroid drugs. These receptors all stem from a woman between 25 and 40 years old with Graves disease.

This clonotype appeared a few times. The chain carries TRBV11-2 and TRBJ2-5; possibly TRBD1 or TRBD2 for D (5 bases each). The CDR3 sequence is 14 residues long. Trimming left V 6 bases short and J 5 bases short, with 16 bases between. Germline CDR1 reads SGHAT; CDR2 reads FQNNGV. Written as DNA, the CDR3 is TGTGCCAGCAGTGCCGGGACGAGAAAGGAGACCCAGTACTTC. Its protein product is CASSAGTRKETQYF.

The chain uses TRBV5-5 and TRBJ2-4; possibly TRBD2 for D (6 bases). CDR3 size: 16 residues. V was shortened by 0 bases and J by 0 bases, with 10 bases between the two germline ends. The germline V gene encodes CDR1 SGHKS and CDR2 YYEKEE (reference sequence). The CDR3 sequence is CASSLDRGRAKNIQYF. The DNA for the CDR3 is TGTGCCAGCAGCTTGGATCGGGGGAGAGCCAAAAACATTCAGTACTTC.